The clone carrying this T cell receptor beta chain came up a few times. The antigen is unknown. This CDR3 has 12 amino acids. Germline loops: CDR1 LNHDA, CDR2 SQIVND (reference sequence). The V end lost 3 bases, the J end lost 7 bases, and 7 bases lay between the germline ends. The data originate from a study of cytomegalovirus exposure and HLA in healthy donors. Study findings and constraints: It has been reported that TCR beta sequences accurately predicted the HLA-A and HLA-B alleles of most subjects. As a later analysis showed, a missense DCLRE1C variant was linked to trimming of TCR beta V- and J-genes. Several V segments, TRBV6-2 and TRBV6-3 among them, could not be told apart and were dropped.

In the PCR, 60 Vbeta and 13 Jbeta primers were used. TCRdb keeps only in-frame clones here, not all; method: immunoSEQ multiplex PCR. The sample carries approximately 120,000 clones, over 65% recorded once. The source of this sequence is a female donor in good health and CMV-seronegative. The chain couples TRBV19 to TRBJ1-5; D unclear. The specimen sequenced was PBMCs. CDR3 loop: CASSIKFQPQHF. In DNA form, the CDR3 reads TGTGCCAGTAGTATCAAATTCCAGCCCCAGCATTTT.